Following are 30 T cell receptor beta chains from one sample sequenced in a study of blood T cell repertoires in COVID-19. Here immunoSEQ multiplex PCR was the method, and the copy in TCRdb shows in-frame clones only, minus some. The sample has 300,000 to 400,000 clones; about 90% are singletons. The sample consisted of peripheral blood. These receptors were obtained from a woman aged 18 to 35 who had recovered from COVID-19.

The chain links TRBV18 to TRBJ1-1; D gene ambiguous. V lost 3 bases, J lost 7 bases, and 9 bases lay in between. The CDR3 consists of 12 residues. Per germline, CDR1 KGHSH and CDR2 LQKENI. The CDR3 bases are TGTGCCAGCTCACCGCGGTTGCGTGAAGCTTTCTTT. It translates to CASSPRLREAFF. The complete variable domain, with remaining parts taken from reference TRBV18 and TRBJ1-1, reads NAGVMQNPRHLVRRRGQEARLRCSPMKGHSHVYWYRQLPEEGLKFMVYLQKENIIDESGMPKERFSAEFPKEGPSILRIQQVVRGDSAAYFCASSPRLREAFFGQGTRLTVV.

The CDR3 DNA sequence: TGTGCCAGCAGCGCGGCGGGACAGGGAAATCAGCCCCAGCATTTT. Its translation: CASSAAGQGNQPQHF. V usage is TRBV7-6 and J usage is TRBJ1-5, with TRBD1 matching over 9 bases. There are 15 residues in the CDR3. The germline CDR1 and CDR2 sequences are SGHVS and FNYEAQ. V lost 5 bases, J lost 4 bases, and 6 bases stayed unmatched.

This chain uses TRBV24-1 with TRBJ2-3, with D perhaps TRBD2 (6 bases). The V gene's germline CDR1 is KGHDR and CDR2 SFDVKD. The CDR3 sequence is 14 residues long. Trimming took 4 bases from V and 5 from J, leaving 12 bases between them. CDR3: CATSDPTAGDTQYF. DNA for the CDR3: TGTGCCACCAGTGACCCGACAGCGGGAGATACGCAGTATTTT.

This rearrangement joins TRBV5-1 to TRBJ2-2, with a tentative D call TRBD1 (5 bases). Germline assignment: CDR1 SGHRS and CDR2 YFSETQ. The CDR3 runs 13 residues. Between the trimmed V and J ends, which lost 6 bases and 5 bases, there was a span of 11 bases. This CDR3 reads CASTFSGTGELFF. The CDR3 DNA reads TGCGCCAGCACCTTCTCAGGGACCGGGGAGCTGTTTTTT.

The chain carries TRBV6-6 and TRBJ2-7; TRBD1 matches at 10 bases. After removal of 8 bases from V and 3 bases from J, the junction contained 4 bases not matched to a gene. The CDR3 has 13 residues. Germline V gene sequence: CDR1 MNHNY, CDR2 SVGAGI (reference sequence). CDR3 in DNA: TGTGCCAGCGGACAGGGGGGGAACTACGAGCAGTACGTC. Amino acid sequence: CASGQGGNYEQYV.

The chain carries TRBV5-4 and TRBJ2-5; weak D call: TRBD2 (7 bases). This CDR3 has 15 amino acids. Germline CDR1 is SGHNT and CDR2 is YYREEE (reference sequence). Trimming stripped 6 bases from V and 5 bases from J, with 20 bases between. DNA for the CDR3: TGTGCCAGCACCCTGGGGGCTAGCGGTGGGGAGACCCAGTACTTC. Its translation is CASTLGASGGETQYF.

This chain joins TRBV28 and TRBJ1-2, with 8 positions matching TRBD1. Germline CDR1 MDHEN, CDR2 SYDVKM. This CDR3 has 17 amino acids. Germline trimming cut 6 bases from V and 1 base from J; bases unmatched to any gene: 13. For the CDR3, the DNA is TGTGCCAGCAGGCTTTGGGGACAGGCCTCTCTTAACTATGGCTACACCTTC. This codes for CASRLWGQASLNYGYTF.

This rearrangement joins TRBV27 to TRBJ2-1, with D perhaps TRBD1 (5 bases). The CDR3 sequence is 14 residues long. Trimming cost V 5 bases and J 1 base, with 9 bases left between them. Per germline, CDR1 MNHEY and CDR2 SMNVEV (reference sequence). Here the CDR3 reads CASSHQGSYNEQFF. CDR3 coding DNA: TGTGCCAGCAGTCATCAGGGATCCTACAATGAGCAGTTCTTC.

V and J are TRBV2 and TRBJ2-1, with D unresolved. Trimming stripped 7 bases from V and 6 bases from J, with 13 bases between. The CDR3 has 13 residues. Germline V CDR1 and CDR2: SNHLY, FYNNEI. CDR3 DNA: TGTGCCAGCACCATGGAGAGGAGCAATGAGCAGTTCTTC. It yields the protein CASTMERSNEQFF.

The rearrangement joins TRBV14 to TRBJ1-4; a weak D match, TRBD1 (5 bases). The CDR3 covers 17 residues. Germline V lookup: CDR1 SGHDN, CDR2 FVKESK. With 6 bases removed from V and 0 bases from J, the gap between germline ends came to 17 bases. Written as DNA, the CDR3 is TGTGCCAGCAGACACGACTGCGGGACGGCAACTAATGAAAAACTGTTTTTT. This translates into CASRHDCGTATNEKLFF.

The chain is built from TRBV2 and TRBJ2-7; 14 bases align to TRBD2. Trimming cost V 4 bases and J 12 bases; bases outside gene matches: 2. This CDR3 has 12 residues. From germline, CDR1 is SNHLY and CDR2 FYNNEI. The CDR3 coding sequence is TGTGCCAGCAGTGGGACTAGCGGGAGGTCGTACGTC. The encoded protein is CASSGTSGRSYV.

CDR3 nucleotides: TGTGCCTGGGCCCAGGGGGCGCGAGGTCAGCCCCAGCATTTT. Its translation: CAWAQGARGQPQHF. The chain recombines TRBV30 with TRBJ1-5; 8 bases match TRBD1. The CDR3 is 14 residues long. The germline gives CDR1 GTSNPN, CDR2 SVGIG (reference sequence). The junction had 9 bases not matched to a gene; V was cut back by 5 bases and J by 6 bases. Combining the CDR3 with reference TRBV30 and TRBJ1-5 gives the whole variable domain SQTIHQWPATLVQPVGSPLSLECTVEGTSNPNLYWYRQAAGRGLQLLFYSVGIGQISSEVPQNLSASRPQDRQFILSSKKLLLSDSGFYLCAWAQGARGQPQHFGDGTRLSIL.

This rearrangement joins TRBV7-9 to TRBJ1-1; D unresolved. The V end was cut by 2 bases, the J end by 5 bases, with 15 bases between. Germline-derived CDR1 and CDR2 are SEHNR and FQNEAQ (reference sequence). The CDR3 sequence is 15 residues long. CDR3 region: CASSLRGLSGTEAFF. The CDR3 coding sequence is TGTGCCAGCAGCTTAAGAGGCCTCTCGGGAACTGAAGCTTTCTTT.

J is TRBJ2-2 and V is TRBV19, with D unclear. V lost 0 bases, J lost 6 bases, and 5 bases lay in between. The CDR3 runs 13 residues. Germline loops: CDR1 LNHDA, CDR2 SQIVND (reference sequence). The CDR3 spells CASSIDPSGELFF. The CDR3 nucleotides are TGTGCCAGTAGTATAGATCCCTCCGGGGAGCTGTTTTTT.

The chain carries TRBV30 and TRBJ1-2; D is unclear. The V end lost 4 bases, the J end lost 0 bases, and 9 bases lay between the germline ends. The CDR3 is 13 amino acids. Germline V lookup: CDR1 GTSNPN, CDR2 SVGIG (reference sequence). The CDR3 here is CAWNLVANYGYTF. The CDR3 DNA reads as TGTGCCTGGAACCTCGTAGCTAACTATGGCTACACCTTC.

The chain recombines TRBV11-2 with TRBJ2-5; 9 positions agree with TRBD2. This CDR3 has 15 residues. V lost 1 base to trimming and J lost 2 bases; unmatched junction nucleotides: 2. Germline CDR1 SGHAT, CDR2 FQNNGV. The CDR3 DNA is TGTGCCAGCAGCTTAGGACTAGCGGAACAAGAGACCCAGTACTTC. Residues: CASSLGLAEQETQYF.

The rearrangement links TRBV27 to TRBJ1-2; 7 bases are shared with TRBD1. V shed 5 bases and J 2 bases; nucleotides not matched to a gene: 5. This CDR3 has 14 residues. Germline CDR1 is MNHEY and CDR2 is SMNVEV (reference sequence). Here the CDR3 DNA reads TGTGCCAGCAGTAGACAGGGCGGAAACTATGGCTACACCTTC. It codes for CASSRQGGNYGYTF.

The chain uses TRBV11-2 and TRBJ2-7; D is uncertain. CDR3 length equals 12 residues. Trimming cost V 3 bases and J 3 bases, with 6 bases left between them. Germline V gene sequence: CDR1 SGHAT, CDR2 FQNNGV. CDR3 coding DNA: TGTGCCAGCAGCTTCGCCGGCTACGAGCAGTACGTC. This translates into CASSFAGYEQYV.

The CDR3 loop reads CASGLGVLSYEQYV. CDR3 nucleotides: TGCGCCAGTGGCTTGGGAGTACTCTCCTACGAGCAGTACGTC. J is TRBJ2-7 and V is TRBV10-2, with D possibly being TRBD2 (5 bases). The germline V and J ends were trimmed by 9 bases and 0 bases, with 15 bases remaining between them. Germline V lookup: CDR1 WSHSY, CDR2 SAAADI. CDR3 length: 14 amino acids.

The chain combines TRBV19 with TRBJ2-2, with a tentative D call TRBD2 (5 bases). Germline V lookup: CDR1 LNHDA, CDR2 SQIVND (reference sequence). CDR3 size: 14 residues. The V end was cut by 5 bases, the J end by 2 bases, with 9 bases between. The CDR3 sequence is CASSSGTNTGELFF. The CDR3 bases are TGTGCCAGTAGTTCGGGAACTAACACCGGGGAGCTGTTTTTT.

This chain connects TRBV5-1 to TRBJ1-2; D gene unclear. The V end was cut by 7 bases, the J end by 4 bases, with 14 bases between. CDR1 and CDR2 (germline): SGHRS, YFSETQ. The CDR3 is made up of 13 amino acids. The DNA for the CDR3 is TGCGCCAGCCGGCTTATAGAGGGCTATGGCTACACCTTC. Residues: CASRLIEGYGYTF.

This chain joins TRBV28 and TRBJ2-6; D unresolved. This CDR3 comprises 14 residues. The V gene lost 3 bases and the J gene lost 0 bases, with 3 bases spanning the gap. Germline loops: CDR1 MDHEN, CDR2 SYDVKM. CDR3 protein: CASSFSSGANVLTF. The CDR3 DNA reads as TGTGCCAGCAGTTTCAGCTCTGGGGCCAACGTCCTGACTTTC.

CDR3 nucleotides: TGCGCCAGCAGCCCGTCCCGGGACAGGGGTAGGGGCACTGAAGCTTTCTTT. It encodes CASSPSRDRGRGTEAFF. The chain has TRBV5-1 and TRBJ1-1; 10 bases are a match to TRBD1. The germline V gene encodes CDR1 SGHRS and CDR2 YFSETQ. The trim removed 4 bases at V and 4 bases at J, leaving 13 bases unmatched. The length of the CDR3 is 17 residues.

This chain uses TRBV10-3 with TRBJ2-7; 13 bases align to TRBD2. CDR3 size: 14 residues. Germline loops: CDR1 ENHRY, CDR2 SYGVKD. Losses at the gene ends were 6 bases for V and 6 bases for J; bases not matched to a gene: 5. In nucleotides, the CDR3 is TGTGCCATCAGACCGGGACTAGCGGGGCCCGAGCAGTACGTC. It encodes CAIRPGLAGPEQYV.

V is TRBV4-1 and J is TRBJ2-1; unclear D gene. Trimming pared 1 base from V and 4 bases from J, leaving 11 bases between. The CDR3 length is 15 residues. CDR1 MGHRA and CDR2 YSYEKL come from the germline V gene. As DNA, the CDR3 is TGCGCCAGCAGCCAAGCGAACGGAGCGTACAATGAGCAGTTCTTC. Protein: CASSQANGAYNEQFF.

The chain links TRBV10-3 to TRBJ2-5; TRBD2 matches 7 bases. Germline assignment: CDR1 ENHRY and CDR2 SYGVKD. V lost 9 bases and J lost 3; bases outside the gene matches: 10. The CDR3 spans 14 residues. For the CDR3, the DNA is TGTGCCATGCGAGTACGTGCGGGAGAAGAGACCCAGTACTTC. Residues: CAMRVRAGEETQYF.

The CDR3 region is CASSSPPSYEQYV. As DNA, the CDR3 is TGTGCCAGTAGTTCCCCCCCGTCCTACGAGCAGTACGTC. This chain joins TRBV19 and TRBJ2-7; D call uncertain. Between the trimmed V and J ends, which lost 5 bases and 1 base, there was a span of 9 bases. CDR1 is LNHDA and CDR2 is SQIVND in the germline V gene (reference sequence). The CDR3 has 13 residues.

This clone showed up just once. The rearrangement uses TRBV5-4 and TRBJ1-3, with a possible D match to TRBD1 (5 bases). The CDR3 extends over 17 amino acids. V lost 4 bases, J lost 0 bases, and 17 bases lay in between. Germline V gene data show CDR1 as SGHNT and CDR2 as YYREEE (reference sequence). Here the CDR3 DNA reads TGTGCCAGCAGCGAAGGGGTCCAGGGCTACTCTGGAAACACCATATATTTT. Translating it yields CASSEGVQGYSGNTIYF.

This chain joins TRBV2 and TRBJ2-1; TRBD2 aligns across 8 bases. The germline CDR1 and CDR2 sequences are SNHLY and FYNNEI. The CDR3 loop spans 15 amino acids. V lost 6 bases to trimming and J lost 9 bases; unmatched junction nucleotides: 13. For the CDR3, the DNA is TGTGCCAGCAGCGTCTCGGGACTAGGGGTCGGTGAGCAGTTCTTC. Translation: CASSVSGLGVGEQFF.

The chain joins TRBV14 to TRBJ2-7; 8 nucleotides match TRBD1. The CDR3 loop spans 16 amino acids. J gave up 0 bases and V 1 base, and 5 bases lay outside the gene matches. From germline, CDR1 is SGHDN and CDR2 FVKESK. The CDR3 nucleotides are TGTGCCAGCAGCCAAGCCGAGACAGGGGACTCCTACGAGCAGTACGTC. Encoded protein: CASSQAETGDSYEQYV.